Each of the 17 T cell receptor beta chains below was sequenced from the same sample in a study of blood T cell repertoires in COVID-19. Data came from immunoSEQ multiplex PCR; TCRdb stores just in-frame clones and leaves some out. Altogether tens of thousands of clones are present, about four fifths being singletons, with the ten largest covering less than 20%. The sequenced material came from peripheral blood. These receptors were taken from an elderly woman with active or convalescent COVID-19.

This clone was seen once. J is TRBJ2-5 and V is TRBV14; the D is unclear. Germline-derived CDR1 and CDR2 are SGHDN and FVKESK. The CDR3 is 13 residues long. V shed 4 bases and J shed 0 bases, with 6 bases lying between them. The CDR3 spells CASSRGNQETQYF. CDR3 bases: TGTGCCAGCAGCCGAGGTAACCAAGAGACCCAGTACTTC.

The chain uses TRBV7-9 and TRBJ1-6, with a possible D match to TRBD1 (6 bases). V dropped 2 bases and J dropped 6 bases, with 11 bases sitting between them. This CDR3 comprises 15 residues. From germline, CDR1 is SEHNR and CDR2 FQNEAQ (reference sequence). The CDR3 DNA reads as TGTGCCAGCAGCTTAACGGACAGCCCTAATTCACCCCTCCACTTT. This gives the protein CASSLTDSPNSPLHF.

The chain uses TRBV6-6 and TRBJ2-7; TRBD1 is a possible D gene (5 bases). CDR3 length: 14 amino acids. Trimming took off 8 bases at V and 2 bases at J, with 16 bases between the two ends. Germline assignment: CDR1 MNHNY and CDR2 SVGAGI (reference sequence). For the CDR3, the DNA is TGTGCCAGCGCGTTAGGCGCAGGGACCTACGAGCAGTACTTC. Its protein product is CASALGAGTYEQYF.

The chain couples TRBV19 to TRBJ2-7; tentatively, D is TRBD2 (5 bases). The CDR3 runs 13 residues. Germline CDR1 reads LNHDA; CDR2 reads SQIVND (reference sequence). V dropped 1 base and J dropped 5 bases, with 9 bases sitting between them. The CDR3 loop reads CASSIGRADEQYF. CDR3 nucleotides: TGTGCCAGTAGTATAGGTAGAGCGGACGAGCAGTACTTC.

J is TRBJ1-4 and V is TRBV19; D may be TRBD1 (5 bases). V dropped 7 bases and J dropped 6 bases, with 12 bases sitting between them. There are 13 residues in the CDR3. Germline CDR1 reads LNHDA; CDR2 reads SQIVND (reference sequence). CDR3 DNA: TGTGCCAGTACCCCAGGGCGGTATGAAAAACTGTTTTTT. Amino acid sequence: CASTPGRYEKLFF.

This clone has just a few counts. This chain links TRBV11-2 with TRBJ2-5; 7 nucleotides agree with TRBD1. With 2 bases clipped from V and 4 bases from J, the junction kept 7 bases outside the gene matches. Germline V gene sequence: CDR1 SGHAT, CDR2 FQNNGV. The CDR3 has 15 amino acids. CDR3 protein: CASSLLRGRGETQYF. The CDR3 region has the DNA TGTGCCAGCAGCTTATTGAGGGGGCGCGGAGAGACCCAGTACTTC.

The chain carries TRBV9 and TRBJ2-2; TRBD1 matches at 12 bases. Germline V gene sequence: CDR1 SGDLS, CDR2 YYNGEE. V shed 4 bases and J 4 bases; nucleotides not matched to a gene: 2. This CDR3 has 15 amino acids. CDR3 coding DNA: TGTGCCAGCAGCTCGGGACAGGGGGCCACCGGGGAGCTGTTTTTT. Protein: CASSSGQGATGELFF.

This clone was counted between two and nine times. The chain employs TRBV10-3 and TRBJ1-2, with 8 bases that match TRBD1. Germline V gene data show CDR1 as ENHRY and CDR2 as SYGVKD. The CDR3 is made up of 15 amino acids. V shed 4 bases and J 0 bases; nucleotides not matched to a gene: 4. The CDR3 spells CAISGGTGPNYGYTF. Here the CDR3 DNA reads TGTGCCATCAGTGGGGGGACAGGCCCTAACTATGGCTACACCTTC.

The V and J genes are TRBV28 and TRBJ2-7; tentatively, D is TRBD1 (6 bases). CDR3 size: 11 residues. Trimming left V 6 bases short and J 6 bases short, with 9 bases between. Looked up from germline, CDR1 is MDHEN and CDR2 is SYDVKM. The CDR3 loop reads CASRPGAEQYF. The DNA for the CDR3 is TGTGCCAGCAGACCAGGGGCCGAGCAGTACTTC.

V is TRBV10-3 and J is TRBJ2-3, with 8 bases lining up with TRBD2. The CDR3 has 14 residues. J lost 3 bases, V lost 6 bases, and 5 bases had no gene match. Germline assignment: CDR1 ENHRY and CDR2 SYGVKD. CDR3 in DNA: TGTGCCATCAGCGTTAGCGGGGAAACAGATACGCAGTATTTT. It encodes CAISVSGETDTQYF.

CDR3 in DNA: TGTGCCAGCAGTTCCGGGACAGGAAACGGGGAGCTGTTTTTT. It codes for CASSSGTGNGELFF. The rearrangement uses TRBV6-5 and TRBJ2-2; 8 positions agree with TRBD1. CDR1 MNHEY and CDR2 SVGAGI come from the germline V gene. This CDR3 is built from 14 residues. With V trimmed by 4 bases and J by 7 bases, 5 bases remained unmatched.

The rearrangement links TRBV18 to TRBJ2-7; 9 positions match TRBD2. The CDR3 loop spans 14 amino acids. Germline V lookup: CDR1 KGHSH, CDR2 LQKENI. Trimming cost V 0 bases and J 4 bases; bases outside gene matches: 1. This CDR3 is CASSPPLAGYEQYF. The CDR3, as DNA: TGTGCCAGCTCACCACCCCTAGCGGGATACGAGCAGTACTTC.

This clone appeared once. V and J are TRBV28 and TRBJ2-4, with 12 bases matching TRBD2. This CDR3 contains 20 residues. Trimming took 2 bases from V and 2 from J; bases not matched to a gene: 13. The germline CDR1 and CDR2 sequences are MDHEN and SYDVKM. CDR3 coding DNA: TGTGCCAGCAGTTTAGTTCGGTGGGCTAGCGGGGGGGCACCCAAAAACATTCAGTACTTC. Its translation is CASSLVRWASGGAPKNIQYF.

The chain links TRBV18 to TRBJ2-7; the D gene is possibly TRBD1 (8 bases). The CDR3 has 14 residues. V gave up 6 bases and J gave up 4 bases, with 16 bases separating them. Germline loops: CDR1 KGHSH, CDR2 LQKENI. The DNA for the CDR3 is TGTGCCAGCTCTCCAACAGGGGGGGGTTACGAGCAGTACTTC. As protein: CASSPTGGGYEQYF.

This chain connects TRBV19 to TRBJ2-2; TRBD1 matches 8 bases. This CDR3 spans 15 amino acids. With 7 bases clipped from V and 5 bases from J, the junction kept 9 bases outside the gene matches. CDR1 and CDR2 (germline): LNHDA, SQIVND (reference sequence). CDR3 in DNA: TGTGCCAGTACCCCAGGGGGCTTAGAAACCGGGGAGCTGTTTTTT. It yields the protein CASTPGGLETGELFF.

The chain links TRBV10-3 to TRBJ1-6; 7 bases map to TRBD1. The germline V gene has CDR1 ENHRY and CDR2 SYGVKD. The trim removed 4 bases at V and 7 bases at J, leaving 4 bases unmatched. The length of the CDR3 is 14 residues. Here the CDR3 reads CAISADRANSPLHF. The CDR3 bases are TGTGCCATCAGTGCAGACAGGGCCAATTCACCCCTCCACTTT.

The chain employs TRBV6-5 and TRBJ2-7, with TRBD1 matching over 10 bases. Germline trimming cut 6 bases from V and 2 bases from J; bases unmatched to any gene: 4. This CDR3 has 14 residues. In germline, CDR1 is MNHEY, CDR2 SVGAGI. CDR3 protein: CASRKGQGTYEQYF. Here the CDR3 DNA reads TGTGCCAGCAGGAAGGGACAGGGGACCTACGAGCAGTACTTC.